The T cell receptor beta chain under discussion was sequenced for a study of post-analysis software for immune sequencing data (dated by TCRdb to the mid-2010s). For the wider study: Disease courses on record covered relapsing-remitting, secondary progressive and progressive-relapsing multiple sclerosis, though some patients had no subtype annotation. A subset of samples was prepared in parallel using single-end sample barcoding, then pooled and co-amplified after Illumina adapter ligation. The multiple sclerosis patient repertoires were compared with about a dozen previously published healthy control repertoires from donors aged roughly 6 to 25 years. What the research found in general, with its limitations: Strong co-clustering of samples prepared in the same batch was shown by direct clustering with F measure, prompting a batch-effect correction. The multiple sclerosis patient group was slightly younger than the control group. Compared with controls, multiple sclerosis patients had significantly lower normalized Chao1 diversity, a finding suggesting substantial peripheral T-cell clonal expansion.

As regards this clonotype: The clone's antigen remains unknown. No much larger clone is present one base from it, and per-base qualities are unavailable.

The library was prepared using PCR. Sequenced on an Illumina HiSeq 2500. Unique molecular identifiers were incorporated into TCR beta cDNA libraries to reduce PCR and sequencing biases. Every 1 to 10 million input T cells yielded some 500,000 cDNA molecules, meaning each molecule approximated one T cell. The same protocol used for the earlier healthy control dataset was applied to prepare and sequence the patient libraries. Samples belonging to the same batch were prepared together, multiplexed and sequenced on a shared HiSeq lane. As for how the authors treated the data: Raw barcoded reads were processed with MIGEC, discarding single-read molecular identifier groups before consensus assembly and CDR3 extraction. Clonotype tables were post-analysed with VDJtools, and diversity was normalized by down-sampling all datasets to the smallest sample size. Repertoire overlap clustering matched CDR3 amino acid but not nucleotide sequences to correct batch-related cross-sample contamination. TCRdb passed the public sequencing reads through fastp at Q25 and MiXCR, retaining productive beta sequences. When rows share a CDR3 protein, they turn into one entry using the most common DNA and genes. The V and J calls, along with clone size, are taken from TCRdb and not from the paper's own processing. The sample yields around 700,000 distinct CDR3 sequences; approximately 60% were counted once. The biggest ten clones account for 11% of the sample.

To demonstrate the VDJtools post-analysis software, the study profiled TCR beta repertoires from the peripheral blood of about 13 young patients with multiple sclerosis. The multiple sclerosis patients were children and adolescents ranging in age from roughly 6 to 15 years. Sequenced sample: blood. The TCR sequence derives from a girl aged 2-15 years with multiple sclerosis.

The nucleotides read TGTGCCATCAAAGGCGGAGCCTACGAGCAGTACTTC. This codes for CAIKGGAYEQYF. The chain is assembled from TRBV10-3 and TRBJ2-7, with the D segment identity uncertain. Via the germline V gene, CDR1 is ENHRY and CDR2 SYGVKD. CDR3 length: 12 amino acids, cysteine to phenylalanine. Only CDR3 DNA remains: 36 bases, in frame from the first base. The germline ends are 9 bases apart after V is trimmed by 7 bases and J by 2 bases.